This paragraph covers one T cell receptor beta chain sequence. Its specificity is unknown. Sequencing was performed with immunoSEQ multiplex PCR; in TCRdb, only in-frame clones are kept and a portion is missing. Among about 140,000 clones, 85% to 90% were seen once, and the ten largest hold around 5%. The data were obtained in a study of T cell responses to AZD1222 COVID-19 vaccine. Study conclusions and caveats: Donors skewed white British and female; clonal diversity was possibly underestimated.

The sequenced sample was peripheral blood, obtained 28 days after the second AZD1222 dose. This TCR came from an adult who received the AZD1222 COVID-19 vaccine.

CDR3 in amino acids: CASSDAGTQILTTSQPQHF. In DNA form, the CDR3 reads TGTGCCAGCTCAGACGCGGGAACTCAAATACTAACAACCAGTCAGCCCCAGCATTTT. The chain is built from TRBV18 and TRBJ1-5; no firm D call. Germline loops: CDR1 KGHSH, CDR2 LQKENI. V lost 5 bases and J 6 bases, leaving 29 bases between the germline ends. CDR3 length equals 19 residues.